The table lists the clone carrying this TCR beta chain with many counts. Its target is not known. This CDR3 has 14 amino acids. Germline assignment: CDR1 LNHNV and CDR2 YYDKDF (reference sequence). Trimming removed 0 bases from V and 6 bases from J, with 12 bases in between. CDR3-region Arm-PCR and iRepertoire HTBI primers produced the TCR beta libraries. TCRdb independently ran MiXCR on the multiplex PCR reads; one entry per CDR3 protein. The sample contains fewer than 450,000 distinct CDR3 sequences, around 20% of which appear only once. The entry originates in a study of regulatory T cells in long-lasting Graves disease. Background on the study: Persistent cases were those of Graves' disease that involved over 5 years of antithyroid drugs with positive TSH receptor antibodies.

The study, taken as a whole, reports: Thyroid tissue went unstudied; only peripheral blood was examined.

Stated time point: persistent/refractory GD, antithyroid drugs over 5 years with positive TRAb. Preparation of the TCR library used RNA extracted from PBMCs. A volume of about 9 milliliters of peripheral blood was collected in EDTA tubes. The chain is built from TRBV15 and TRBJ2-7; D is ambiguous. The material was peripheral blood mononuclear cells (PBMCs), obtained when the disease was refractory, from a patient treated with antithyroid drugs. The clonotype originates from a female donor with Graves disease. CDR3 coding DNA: TGTGCCACCAGCAGAGATAAGTCGGTTACCGAGCAGTACTTC. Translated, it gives CATSRDKSVTEQYF.